This entry lists 22 T cell receptor beta chains sequenced from one sample in a study of OX40 agonist ivuxolimab in advanced cancers. The method was immunoSEQ multiplex PCR; TCRdb's version includes in-frame clones alone and lacks a portion of them. The data show approximately 43,000 clones, approximately 87% seen once. The sequencing used CD4+ or CD8+ T cells sorted from blood, collected in a trial of the OX40 agonist ivuxolimab. The source is an adult with an advanced solid tumor such as melanoma, head and neck, liver or kidney cancer.

J is TRBJ1-1 and V is TRBV7-2, with TRBD1 matching over 10 bases. Germline assignment: CDR1 SGHTA and CDR2 FQGNSA. The CDR3 totals 14 residues. Unmatched junction bases numbered 4, after V lost 5 bases and J lost 4 bases. For the CDR3, the DNA is TGTGCCAGCAGCCCTAGGACAGGGGGCACTGAAGCTTTCTTT. This translates into CASSPRTGGTEAFF.

This clone was seen a handful of times. The chain is built from TRBV14 and TRBJ1-1; D is uncertain. CDR3 size: 13 residues. Germline-derived CDR1 and CDR2 are SGHDN and FVKESK. V lost 3 bases, J lost 9 bases, and 14 bases lay in between. This chain's CDR3 is CASSHAGSTKAFF. The CDR3, as DNA: TGTGCCAGCAGCCATGCAGGTTCTACGAAAGCTTTCTTT.

The rearrangement links TRBV6-6 to TRBJ2-1; no clear D gene. The CDR3 runs to 15 residues. Deletions cut 5 bases from V and 2 bases from J, with 13 bases between. Per germline, CDR1 MNHNY and CDR2 SVGAGI (reference sequence). CDR3 sequence (DNA): TGTGCCAGCAGTGGCTACACAGACGCCTACAATGAGCAGTTCTTC. It translates to CASSGYTDAYNEQFF.

The rearrangement joins TRBV7-8 to TRBJ1-2; D may be TRBD1 (6 bases). This CDR3 has 14 residues. Looked up from germline, CDR1 is SGHVS and CDR2 is FQNEAQ. V dropped 1 base and J dropped 2 bases, with 8 bases sitting between them. CDR3 residues: CASSLGGGNYGYTF. Written as DNA, the CDR3 is TGTGCCAGCAGCTTAGGAGGGGGAAACTATGGCTACACCTTC.

The V call is TRBV10-3, the J call TRBJ2-3, with 10 positions matching TRBD1. V lost 6 bases and J lost 1; bases outside the gene matches: 4. The CDR3 sequence is 15 residues long. Per the germline V gene, CDR1 is ENHRY and CDR2 is SYGVKD. The CDR3 region is CAISRQGAGTDTQYF. For the CDR3, the DNA is TGTGCCATCAGCCGACAGGGGGCGGGCACAGATACGCAGTATTTT.

The CDR3 bases are TGCGCCAGCAGTGAGTCGAGGGCGGGAGGGTACAATGAGCAGTTCTTC. Translated: CASSESRAGGYNEQFF. The J gene is TRBJ2-1, the V gene TRBV10-2, with 9 bases that match TRBD2. This CDR3 comprises 16 residues. In germline, CDR1 is WSHSY, CDR2 SAAADI. The ends lost 0 bases at V and 4 bases at J; junction bases unmatched: 4.

The rearrangement links TRBV28 to TRBJ2-5, with 9 nucleotides matching TRBD1. Germline V gives CDR1 MDHEN, CDR2 SYDVKM. The junction had 5 bases not matched to a gene; V was cut back by 5 bases and J by 7 bases. The CDR3 contains 13 residues. Here the CDR3 reads CASSIGQGWTQYF. As DNA, the CDR3 is TGTGCCAGCAGTATCGGACAGGGGTGGACCCAGTACTTC.

This clone was observed a few times. J is TRBJ1-1 and V is TRBV2; D possibly corresponds to TRBD1 (5 bases). V dropped 7 bases and J dropped 1 base, with 10 bases sitting between them. The germline gives CDR1 SNHLY, CDR2 FYNNEI. The CDR3 has 13 amino acids. CDR3: CASMGRENTEAFF. The CDR3, as DNA: TGTGCCAGCATGGGCAGGGAGAACACTGAAGCTTTCTTT.

This clone was found once. This same CDR3 is encoded by further DNA sequences in the sample. The V gene is TRBV5-1, the J gene TRBJ2-5; 10 nucleotides match TRBD2. Looked up from germline, CDR1 is SGHRS and CDR2 is YFSETQ. V lost 2 bases, J lost 1 base, and 2 bases stayed unmatched. CDR3 length equals 15 residues. The chain's CDR3 is CASSLLAGSQETQYF. The CDR3 DNA is TGCGCCAGCAGCTTACTAGCGGGGAGCCAAGAGACCCAGTACTTC. Full variable domain (outside the CDR3, taken from reference TRBV5-1 and TRBJ2-5): KAGVTQTPRYLIKTRGQQVTLSCSPISGHRSVSWYQQTPGQGLQFLFEYFSETQRNKGNFPGRFSGRQFSNSRSEMNVSTLELGDSALYLCASSLLAGSQETQYFGPGTRLLVL.

This clone was seen once. The V gene is TRBV9, the J gene TRBJ2-2; no definite D call. The V gene lost 4 bases and the J gene lost 2 bases, with 15 bases spanning the gap. Germline assignment: CDR1 SGDLS and CDR2 YYNGEE. The CDR3 covers 16 residues. The CDR3 protein is CASSPGALPNTGELFF. Here the CDR3 DNA reads TGTGCCAGCAGCCCGGGTGCCCTACCAAACACCGGGGAGCTGTTTTTT.

The V and J genes are TRBV7-2 and TRBJ2-5, with 11 bases fitting TRBD2. From germline, CDR1 is SGHTA and CDR2 FQGNSA. Trimming removed 3 bases from V and 1 base from J; junction bases left unmatched: 7. This CDR3 region has 17 residues. The CDR3 spells CASSFLGTSGGQETQYF. In DNA form, the CDR3 reads TGTGCCAGCAGCTTCCTAGGGACTAGCGGAGGCCAAGAGACCCAGTACTTC.

This clone has just one count. The CDR3 DNA is TGTGCCAGCAGCGTAGGGCTGCCCCCAGATACGCAGTATTTT. It codes for CASSVGLPPDTQYF. The chain recombines TRBV9 with TRBJ2-3; no firm D call. V lost 0 bases and J lost 4, with 9 bases in between. CDR1 is SGDLS and CDR2 is YYNGEE in the germline V gene. This CDR3 contains 14 residues.

This clone was counted a few times. The genes are TRBV7-8 and TRBJ2-3, with D hard to call. The CDR3 is 13 amino acids. Trimming pared 3 bases from V and 4 bases from J, leaving 8 bases between. Per the germline V gene, CDR1 is SGHVS and CDR2 is FQNEAQ. The CDR3 region has the DNA TGTGCCAGCAGCTTCCGAGAATCAGATACGCAGTATTTT. Translating gives CASSFRESDTQYF.

The rearrangement uses TRBV10-1 and TRBJ2-3; 9 bases agree with TRBD1. The germline CDR1 and CDR2 sequences are WNHNN and SYGVQD (reference sequence). With 5 bases clipped from V and 0 bases from J, the junction kept 3 bases outside the gene matches. This CDR3 has 15 amino acids. The DNA for the CDR3 is TGCGCCAGCAGTCAACAGGGGGCGAGCACAGATACGCAGTATTTT. Amino acid sequence: CASSQQGASTDTQYF.

The chain combines TRBV6-5 with TRBJ1-1; tentatively, D is TRBD1 (5 bases). Germline V gene data show CDR1 as MNHEY and CDR2 as SVGAGI. The CDR3 loop spans 14 amino acids. V lost 4 bases and J 1 base, leaving 10 bases between the germline ends. The CDR3 here is CASSSDQGNTEAFF. For the CDR3, the DNA is TGTGCCAGCAGTTCGGACCAGGGGAACACTGAAGCTTTCTTT.

The V and J genes are TRBV30 and TRBJ2-3, with D tentatively TRBD1 or TRBD2 (5 bases each). V lost 0 bases, J lost 6 bases, and 7 bases lay in between. The CDR3 extends over 12 amino acids. Germline V lookup: CDR1 GTSNPN, CDR2 SVGIG (reference sequence). CDR3 loop: CAWSVGRDTQYF. CDR3 DNA sequence: TGTGCCTGGAGTGTGGGACGGGATACGCAGTATTTT.

The rearrangement joins TRBV19 to TRBJ1-5; D gene ambiguous. This CDR3 has 13 residues. In germline, CDR1 is LNHDA, CDR2 SQIVND (reference sequence). V was clipped by 8 bases and J by 4 bases, with 12 bases between them. DNA for the CDR3: TGTGCCAGTGCGCCGGGAGAGAATCAGCCCCAGCATTTT. This codes for CASAPGENQPQHF.

CDR3 sequence: CASSFGGSGTEAFF. CDR3 sequence (DNA): TGTGCCAGCAGCTTCGGGGGTTCGGGCACTGAAGCTTTCTTT. V usage is TRBV7-3 and J usage is TRBJ1-1, with a possible D match to TRBD1 (5 bases). Germline CDR1 reads SGHTA; CDR2 reads FQGTGA. There are 14 residues in the CDR3. Trimming stripped 3 bases from V and 4 bases from J, with 12 bases between.

This chain uses TRBV5-6 with TRBJ2-3, with D uncertain. CDR1 is SGHDT and CDR2 is YYEEEE in the germline V gene. The ends were cut back, 2 bases at V and 2 bases at J, with 15 bases in the middle. CDR3 size: 16 residues. The chain's CDR3 is CASSFYRTPFTDTQYF. CDR3 DNA sequence: TGTGCCAGCAGCTTCTATAGAACCCCCTTCACAGATACGCAGTATTTT.

The chain is built from TRBV11-2 and TRBJ2-7; possible D gene TRBD1, 6 bases. Trimming took 3 bases from V and 3 from J, leaving 12 bases between them. The germline gives CDR1 SGHAT, CDR2 FQNNGV. This CDR3 is 14 amino acids long. Written as DNA, the CDR3 is TGTGCCAGCAGCTTTGCTAGGGGGTTCTACGAGCAGTACTTC. Its protein product is CASSFARGFYEQYF.

The chain couples TRBV5-8 to TRBJ2-7; 7 positions match TRBD1. From germline, CDR1 is SGHTS and CDR2 YDEGEE. Unmatched junction bases numbered 12, after V lost 2 bases and J lost 10 bases. The CDR3 is 14 amino acids. Here the CDR3 reads CASSLRQGPKGQYF. In nucleotides, the CDR3 is TGTGCCAGCAGCTTAAGACAGGGTCCCAAGGGCCAGTACTTC.

The chain couples TRBV11-2 to TRBJ2-7; 9 bases line up with TRBD1. The V segment lost 5 bases and the J segment 6 bases; nucleotides outside the gene matches: 8. The CDR3 length is 14 residues. The germline V gene encodes CDR1 SGHAT and CDR2 FQNNGV. CDR3 region: CASSLDGQGSEQYF. The CDR3 DNA reads as TGTGCCAGCAGCCTCGATGGACAGGGGTCCGAGCAGTACTTC.